The 12 T cell receptor beta chains below all came from one sample that was sequenced in a study of cytomegalovirus exposure and HLA in healthy donors. In the PCR, 60 Vbeta and 13 Jbeta primers were used. The protocol was immunoSEQ multiplex PCR, while the TCRdb copy is restricted to in-frame clones and leaves out a portion. Of around 120,000 clones in the sample, around 62% were seen once. The specimen was PBMCs. The receptors were gathered from a middle-aged woman in good health and CMV-seropositive.

The chain uses TRBV6-5 and TRBJ2-6, with a tentative D call TRBD1 (6 bases). Germline V gives CDR1 MNHEY, CDR2 SVGAGI. This CDR3 contains 15 residues. The V end lost 6 bases, the J end lost 4 bases, and 13 bases lay between the germline ends. The CDR3 sequence is CASSTGLAGANVLTF. In DNA form, the CDR3 reads TGTGCCAGCAGCACAGGGTTGGCGGGGGCCAACGTCCTGACTTTC.

J is TRBJ2-5 and V is TRBV2; TRBD1 might be the D (5 bases). The CDR3 length is 14 residues. From germline, CDR1 is SNHLY and CDR2 FYNNEI. Trimming took off 4 bases at V and 1 base at J, with 10 bases between the two ends. CDR3 protein: CASSVAGPQETQYF. The CDR3 DNA reads as TGTGCCAGCAGTGTGGCAGGGCCCCAAGAGACCCAGTACTTC. The full variable domain, in which reference TRBV2 and TRBJ2-5 provide the parts outside the CDR3, is EPEVTQTPSHQVTQMGQEVILRCVPISNHLYFYWYRQILGQKVEFLVSFYNNEISEKSEIFDDQFSVERPDGSNFTLKIRSTKLEDSAMYFCASSVAGPQETQYFGPGTRLLVL.

In DNA form, the CDR3 reads TGCGCCAGCAGCTTGGGGCTTCTAGCGGGAGACCAAGAGACCCAGTACTTC. Translation gives CASSLGLLAGDQETQYF. This chain joins TRBV5-1 and TRBJ2-5; TRBD2 aligns across 10 bases. After removal of 0 bases from V and 0 bases from J, the junction contained 5 bases not matched to a gene. Germline-derived CDR1 and CDR2 are SGHRS and YFSETQ. The CDR3 is 17 residues long.

A single count supports this clone. The V and J genes are TRBV7-9 and TRBJ1-2, with D perhaps matching TRBD1 (5 bases). The CDR3 extends over 11 amino acids. Trimming took 7 bases from V and 4 from J, leaving 7 bases between them. Germline V CDR1 and CDR2: SEHNR, FQNEAQ (reference sequence). The CDR3 protein is CASTDTYGYTF. DNA for the CDR3: TGTGCCAGCACGGACACCTATGGCTACACCTTC.

The sample holds a few counts of this clone. The chain employs TRBV6-5 and TRBJ2-2; weak D call: TRBD1 (6 bases). Trimming shortened V by 0 bases and J by 4 bases, and 9 bases separated the two germline ends. CDR1 and CDR2 from the germline V gene are MNHEY and SVGAGI. CDR3 length equals 15 residues. In DNA, the CDR3 is TGTGCCAGCAGTTACTCGGGGGCGGGCACCGGGGAGCTGTTTTTT. The encoded protein is CASSYSGAGTGELFF.

CDR3 residues: CASSQDPLAGGYNEQFF. CDR3 sequence (DNA): TGCGCCAGCAGCCAAGATCCACTAGCGGGGGGCTACAATGAGCAGTTCTTC. The chain recombines TRBV4-3 with TRBJ2-1; 12 bases line up with TRBD2. After removal of 0 bases from V and 3 bases from J, the junction contained 3 bases not matched to a gene. This CDR3 spans 17 amino acids. Germline V gives CDR1 LGHNA, CDR2 YSLEER.

This clone was seen once. This chain joins TRBV5-1 and TRBJ2-7; TRBD1 aligns across 11 bases. The CDR3 has 17 amino acids. Germline CDR1 SGHRS, CDR2 YFSETQ. V trimming: 0 bases; J trimming: 3 bases; junction bases outside the gene matches: 8. The CDR3 DNA follows: TGCGCCAGCAGCTTGGGCCCTGGGACAGGGGGAATCTACGAGCAGTACTTC. Protein: CASSLGPGTGGIYEQYF. Full variable domain (missing parts from reference TRBV5-1 and TRBJ2-7): KAGVTQTPRYLIKTRGQQVTLSCSPISGHRSVSWYQQTPGQGLQFLFEYFSETQRNKGNFPGRFSGRQFSNSRSEMNVSTLELGDSALYLCASSLGPGTGGIYEQYFGPGTRLTVT.

V gene TRBV7-7 combines with J gene TRBJ2-5; D is unresolved. The CDR3 consists of 13 residues. V lost 0 bases and J lost 4, with 6 bases in between. Germline CDR1 and CDR2: SSHAT and FNYEAQ (reference sequence). The CDR3 protein is CASSLARLETQYF. The CDR3, as DNA: TGTGCCAGCAGCTTAGCGCGTTTAGAGACCCAGTACTTC.

The chain combines TRBV11-1 with TRBJ2-5; 8 bases line up with TRBD2. Unmatched junction bases numbered 11, after V lost 5 bases and J lost 0 bases. This CDR3 has 17 amino acids. Germline V gene lookup returns CDR1 SGHAT and CDR2 FQDESV (reference sequence). CDR3 sequence: CASSPRGERENQETQYF. DNA of the CDR3: TGTGCCAGCAGCCCCCGGGGAGAGCGGGAGAACCAAGAGACCCAGTACTTC. The whole variable domain, remainder taken from reference TRBV11-1 and TRBJ2-5, is EAEVAQSPRYKITEKSQAVAFWCDPISGHATLYWYRQILGQGPELLVQFQDESVVDDSQLPKDRFSAERLKGVDSTLKIQPAELGDSAMYLCASSPRGERENQETQYFGPGTRLLVL.

This clone was detected once. The chain links TRBV19 to TRBJ2-3; perhaps TRBD1 as D (6 bases). The CDR3 consists of 15 residues. The ends were cut back, 5 bases at V and 0 bases at J, with 12 bases in the middle. Germline V gene data show CDR1 as LNHDA and CDR2 as SQIVND (reference sequence). The CDR3: CASSSNRESTDTQYF. The CDR3 nucleotides read TGTGCCAGTAGTTCAAACAGGGAGAGCACAGATACGCAGTATTTT.

To note about this clone: This same CDR3 is encoded by further DNA sequences in the sample. The V call is TRBV2, the J call TRBJ2-1; TRBD2 agrees at 9 bases. From germline, CDR1 is SNHLY and CDR2 FYNNEI. This CDR3 has 15 residues. The V gene end was trimmed by 4 bases and the J gene end by 2 bases; junction bases not matched to a gene: 3. DNA for the CDR3: TGTGCCAGCAGTGTTGCGGGAGGGCCCTACAATGAGCAGTTCTTC. Its protein product is CASSVAGGPYNEQFF.

The chain links TRBV28 to TRBJ1-5; D may be TRBD1 (5 bases). There are 15 residues in the CDR3. Germline lookup yields CDR1 MDHEN and CDR2 SYDVKM. Trimming stripped 5 bases from V and 6 bases from J, with 17 bases between. The CDR3 here is CASSLLGMGPQPQHF. CDR3 coding DNA: TGTGCCAGCAGTCTCTTAGGAATGGGGCCTCAGCCCCAGCATTTT.